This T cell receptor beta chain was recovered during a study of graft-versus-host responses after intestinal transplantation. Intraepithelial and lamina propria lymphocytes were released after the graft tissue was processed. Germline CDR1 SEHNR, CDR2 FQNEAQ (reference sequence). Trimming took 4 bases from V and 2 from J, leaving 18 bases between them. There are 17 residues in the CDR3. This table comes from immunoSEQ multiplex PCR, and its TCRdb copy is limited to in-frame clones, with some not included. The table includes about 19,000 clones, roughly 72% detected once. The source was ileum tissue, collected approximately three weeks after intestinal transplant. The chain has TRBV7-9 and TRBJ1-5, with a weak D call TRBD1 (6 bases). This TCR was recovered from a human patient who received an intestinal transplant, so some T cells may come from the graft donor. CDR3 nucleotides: TGTGCCAGCAGCTCCCGGACGACAGGTGGAGGCAATCAGCCCCAGCATTTT. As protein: CASSSRTTGGGNQPQHF.